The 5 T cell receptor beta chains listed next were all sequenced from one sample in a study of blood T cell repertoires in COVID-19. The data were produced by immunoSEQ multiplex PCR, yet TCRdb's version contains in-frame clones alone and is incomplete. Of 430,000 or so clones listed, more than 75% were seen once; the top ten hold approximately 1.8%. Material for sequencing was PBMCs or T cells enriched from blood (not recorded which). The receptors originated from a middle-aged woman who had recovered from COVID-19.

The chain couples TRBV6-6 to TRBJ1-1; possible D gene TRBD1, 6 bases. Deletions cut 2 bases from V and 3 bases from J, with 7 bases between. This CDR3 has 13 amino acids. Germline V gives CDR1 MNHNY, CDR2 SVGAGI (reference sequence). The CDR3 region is CASSYHRDTEAFF. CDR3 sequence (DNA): TGTGCCAGCAGTTACCACAGGGACACTGAAGCTTTCTTT.

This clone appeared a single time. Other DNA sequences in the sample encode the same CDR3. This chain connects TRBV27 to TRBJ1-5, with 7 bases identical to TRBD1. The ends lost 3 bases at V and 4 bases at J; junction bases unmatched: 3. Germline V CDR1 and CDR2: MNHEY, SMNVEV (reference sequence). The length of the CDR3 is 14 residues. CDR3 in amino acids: CASSLRQGNQPQHF. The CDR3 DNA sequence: TGTGCCAGCAGTTTGCGACAGGGTAATCAGCCCCAGCATTTT.

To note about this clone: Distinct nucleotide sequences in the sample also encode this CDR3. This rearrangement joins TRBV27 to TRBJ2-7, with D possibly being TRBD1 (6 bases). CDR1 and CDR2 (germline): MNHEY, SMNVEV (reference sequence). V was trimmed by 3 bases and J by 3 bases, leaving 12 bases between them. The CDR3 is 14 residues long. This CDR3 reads CASSLSTGYYEQYF. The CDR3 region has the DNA TGTGCCAGCAGTTTGTCCACAGGGTACTACGAGCAGTACTTC.

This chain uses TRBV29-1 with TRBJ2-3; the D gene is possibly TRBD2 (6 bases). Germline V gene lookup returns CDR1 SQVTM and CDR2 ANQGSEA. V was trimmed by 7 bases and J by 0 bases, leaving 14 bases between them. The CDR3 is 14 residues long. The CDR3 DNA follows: TGCAGCGCTGGGTCCAGCGGGAGCACAGATACGCAGTATTTT. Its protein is CSAGSSGSTDTQYF.

The CDR3 loop reads CASRGGRVGQPQHF. CDR3 in DNA: TGTGCCAGTAGAGGGGGTCGAGTGGGTCAGCCCCAGCATTTT. V and J are TRBV6-5 and TRBJ1-5; possibly TRBD1 for D (6 bases). The CDR3 spans 14 residues. CDR1 is MNHEY, CDR2 SVGAGI, per germline. V lost 9 bases to trimming and J lost 6 bases, with 18 bases between them.